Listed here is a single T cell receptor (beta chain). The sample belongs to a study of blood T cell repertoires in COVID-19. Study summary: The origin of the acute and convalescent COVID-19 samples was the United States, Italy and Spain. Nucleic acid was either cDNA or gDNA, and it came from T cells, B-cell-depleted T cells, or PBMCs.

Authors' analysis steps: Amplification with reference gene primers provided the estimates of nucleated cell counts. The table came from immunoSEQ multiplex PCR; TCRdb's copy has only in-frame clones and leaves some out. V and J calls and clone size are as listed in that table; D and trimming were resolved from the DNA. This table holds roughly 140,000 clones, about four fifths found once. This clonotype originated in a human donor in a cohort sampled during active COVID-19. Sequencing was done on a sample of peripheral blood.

The CDR3 protein is CASSETGSQYEQYF. The CDR3 nucleotides read TGTGCCAGCAGTGAGACAGGGTCCCAATACGAGCAGTACTTC. The chain carries TRBV28 and TRBJ2-7; 7 bases fit TRBD1. V was pared by 5 bases and J by 4 bases, with 8 bases of the junction left unmatched. The CDR3 spans 14 residues. Germline CDR1 reads MDHEN; CDR2 reads SYDVKM.